This TCR beta chain was observed in a study of vaccination and CD4 T cells after COVID-19. About the research overall: At a median about 72 days (range 14 to 241) after dose two, post-vaccine samples were obtained.

The CDR3 has 13 residues. The ends were cut back, 8 bases at V and 9 bases at J, with 17 bases in the middle. This clonotype turned up a few times. The target antigen is unknown. Stated treatment: approximately 9-day PBMC culture with coronavirus spike peptide pools or control peptides (ViraFEST assay). Via ViraFEST, peptide pools expanded antigen-specific T cells before TCR sequencing. PCR tests turned positive between March and December 2020, before US Alpha, Beta and Delta variants. Cells received half-medium changes with fresh IL-2 medium on days 3 and 7. Sequence data for DNA of cultured CD4+ T cells were generated by the Oncomine TCR Beta short-read assay. TCRdb re-analysed the PCR reads in MiXCR, keeping a single row per CDR3 protein. Among roughly 16,000 distinct CDR3 sequences listed, roughly half were seen once.

The V gene is TRBV12-3 or TRBV12-4, the J gene TRBJ1-5; D remains unclear. This TCR was sampled from a human donor who had recovered from COVID-19. The sample taken for sequencing was CD4+ T cells from blood, cultured in vitro. CDR3 nucleotides: TGTGCCAGCTCGCCAGCGGGTGGAGTGCCCCAGCATTTT. This codes for CASSPAGGVPQHF.